This T cell receptor beta chain was sequenced in a study of human T cells and chemical hapten exposure. Regarding time point: patch test 2, 6 weeks after DPC sensitization. As for treatment: therapeutic diphenylcyclopropenone sensitization with weekly scalp DPC. Samples of blood were obtained prior to the application of each patch test. This clonotype showed up many times. A single record per CDR3 protein comes from TCRdb applying MiXCR to the RACE reads. The table records tens of thousands of distinct CDR3 sequences, 7.5% to 9.5% of them present only once. The sequence came from a woman in her 50s with alopecia areata. Some clones in this sample may be carry-over from other donors' samples. Sequenced material: whole blood, taken in connection with sensitization to the hapten diphenylcyclopropenone (DPC).

CDR3 protein: CASSLFSAGVSNQPQHF. CDR3 in DNA: TGTGCCAGCAGTCTTTTTTCCGCAGGGGTTTCCAATCAGCCCCAGCATTTT. This chain uses TRBV6-6 with TRBJ1-5; maybe TRBD1 (6 bases). Germline V gene sequence: CDR1 MNHNY, CDR2 SVGAGI (reference sequence). V lost 5 bases, J lost 3 bases, and 20 bases lay in between. The length of the CDR3 is 17 residues.